This TCR beta chain originates from a study of identical twins. Whole-study findings and limits: Alpha sequences out of frame and shared by twins had excess low generation probability. Invariant MAIT and iNKT cells are populations that could partly confound zero-insertion analyses. Twins shared beta out-of-frame sequences in excess, but this excess was weaker. The abundant beta clonotypes from cord blood had fewer insertions, and memory repertoires had none of this.

On this clonotype itself: Its antigen remains unknown.

The CDR3 runs 15 residues. Trimming removed 4 bases from V and 4 bases from J; junction bases left unmatched: 10. TCRdb reprocessed the 5' RACE reads via MiXCR and lists one record per CDR3 protein. This sample yields 700,000 or so distinct CDR3 sequences, of which approximately 9% are seen a single time; approximately 0.96% belongs to the top ten. The same data also contributed to another study, on yellow fever vaccine responses in identical twins.

The receptor comes from a woman younger than 30 in good health. The source material was PBMCs. This chain links TRBV12-3 or TRBV12-4 with TRBJ2-7; 7 bases are shared with TRBD1. CDR3 residues: CASSSYRGYRYEQYF. DNA for the CDR3: TGTGCCAGCAGTTCCTACAGGGGTTATCGGTACGAGCAGTACTTC.